A selection of T cell receptor beta chains follows, all from one sample in a study of metastatic and nonmetastatic thyroid tumors. TCRdb used MiXCR to call clones anew from the PCR reads. The top ten hold about 6.8% of the sample, which has tens of thousands of clones, 15% to 20% seen once. The material sequenced was blood. These receptor sequences come from a male donor with papillary thyroid cancer or a benign thyroid nodule (not recorded which). Some clones in this sample may be carry-over from other donors' samples. CDR3s include the opening cysteine and the closing phenylalanine or tryptophan. The D gene is left open where the match is weak. The size entry is marked missing in some rows and otherwise reads once, few, many or a size class.

CDR3aa: CASSSYTRGDTIYF; CDR3nt: TGTGCCAGCAGCTCTTATACCAGGGGAGACACCATATATTTT; j_gene: TRBJ1-3; abundance: many; d_gene: -; v_gene: TRBV7-8
CDR3aa: CASSYQRQATGNTIYF; CDR3nt: TGTGCCAGCAGTTACCAACGACAGGCTACTGGAAACACCATATATTTT; j_gene: TRBJ1-3; abundance: many; d_gene: -; v_gene: TRBV6-5
CDR3aa: CASSFRDGGYEQYF; CDR3nt: TGTGCCAGCAGTTTTCGGGACGGGGGTTACGAGCAGTACTTC; j_gene: TRBJ2-7; abundance: medium-sized; d_gene: -; v_gene: TRBV12-3/TRBV12-4
CDR3aa: CASSLELDRGETQYF; CDR3nt: TGTGCCAGCAGCTTAGAATTGGACAGGGGGGAGACCCAGTACTTC; j_gene: TRBJ2-5; abundance: many; d_gene: TRBD1; v_gene: TRBV7-9
CDR3aa: CASSSTSGVNTGELFF; CDR3nt: TGTGCCAGCAGCTCCACTAGCGGGGTAAACACCGGGGAGCTGTTTTTT; j_gene: TRBJ2-2; abundance: -; d_gene: TRBD2; v_gene: TRBV5-6
CDR3aa: CAQDGAYEQYF; CDR3nt: TGTGCCCAGGACGGCGCCTACGAGCAGTACTTC; j_gene: TRBJ2-7; abundance: -; d_gene: -; v_gene: TRBV30
CDR3aa: CASSYTYRGDNSPLHF; CDR3nt: TGTGCCAGCAGTTACACCTACAGGGGAGATAATTCACCCCTCCACTTT; j_gene: TRBJ1-6; abundance: many; d_gene: TRBD1; v_gene: TRBV6-5
CDR3aa: CASSFFAGDCEQYF; CDR3nt: TGTGCCAGCAGCTTCTTCGCAGGGGACTGCGAGCAGTACTTC; j_gene: TRBJ2-7; abundance: -; d_gene: -; v_gene: TRBV7-9
CDR3aa: CASSLAGLAGVGANVLTF; CDR3nt: TGTGCCAGCAGCTTAGCGGGACTAGCGGGAGTTGGGGCCAACGTCCTGACTTTC; j_gene: TRBJ2-6; abundance: once; d_gene: TRBD2; v_gene: TRBV7-8
CDR3aa: CSASDGGFQYF; CDR3nt: TGCAGTGCTAGTGATGGGGGGTTCCAGTACTTC; j_gene: TRBJ2-5; abundance: -; d_gene: -; v_gene: TRBV20-1
CDR3aa: CASSFSGRDTGELFF; CDR3nt: TGTGCCAGCAGCTTCTCCGGGAGGGACACCGGGGAGCTGTTTTTT; j_gene: TRBJ2-2; abundance: many; d_gene: TRBD2; v_gene: TRBV7-9
CDR3aa: CASRCPRGPSLLHF; CDR3nt: TGTGCCAGCAGATGCCCCAGGGGGCCGTCACTCCTCCACTTT; j_gene: TRBJ1-6; abundance: -; d_gene: TRBD1; v_gene: TRBV28
CDR3aa: CASSEAFSAGQPQHF; CDR3nt: TGTGCCAGCAGTGAAGCGTTTTCTGCTGGACAGCCCCAGCATTTT; j_gene: TRBJ1-5; abundance: few; d_gene: -; v_gene: TRBV6-1
CDR3aa: CASSPGTSTDTQYF; CDR3nt: TGTGCCAGCAGCCCTGGGACTAGCACAGATACGCAGTATTTT; j_gene: TRBJ2-3; abundance: many; d_gene: -; v_gene: TRBV7-9
CDR3aa: CASSLPGSYGYTF; CDR3nt: TGTGCCAGCAGCTTACCGGGATCCTATGGCTACACCTTC; j_gene: TRBJ1-2; abundance: many; d_gene: -; v_gene: TRBV7-8
CDR3aa: CSAFILAGGPLGSTPDTQYF; CDR3nt: TGCAGTGCTTTTATCTTAGCGGGAGGGCCCCTGGGAAGCACACCAGATACGCAGTATTTT; j_gene: TRBJ2-3; abundance: -; d_gene: TRBD2; v_gene: TRBV20-1
CDR3aa: CASSPLAGDYEQYF; CDR3nt: TGTGCCAGCTCACCGTTAGCGGGGGACTACGAGCAGTACTTC; j_gene: TRBJ2-7; abundance: many; d_gene: TRBD2; v_gene: TRBV18
CDR3aa: CASRVPGTLANYGYTF; CDR3nt: TGTGCCAGCAGAGTCCCGGGGACATTAGCTAACTATGGCTACACCTTC; j_gene: TRBJ1-2; abundance: few; d_gene: -; v_gene: TRBV6-1
CDR3aa: CASSLPTSLYEQYF; CDR3nt: TGTGCCAGCAGCTTACCGACCTCGCTCTACGAGCAGTACTTC; j_gene: TRBJ2-7; abundance: many; d_gene: -; v_gene: TRBV7-2
CDR3aa: CATKSFEGVDNEQFF; CDR3nt: TGTGCCACCAAGTCCTTTGAGGGGGTGGACAATGAGCAGTTCTTC; j_gene: TRBJ2-1; abundance: many; d_gene: -; v_gene: TRBV15
CDR3aa: CASSPKDRQEETQYF; CDR3nt: TGTGCCAGCAGCCCCAAGGACAGGCAAGAAGAGACCCAGTACTTC; j_gene: TRBJ2-5; abundance: many; d_gene: TRBD1; v_gene: TRBV6-1
CDR3aa: CASSSSLGTKNPCYDQYF; CDR3nt: TGTGCCAGCAGCTCCTCGCTCGGGACTAAAAACCCCTGTTACGATCAGTACTTC; j_gene: TRBJ2-7; abundance: -; d_gene: TRBD2; v_gene: TRBV11-2
CDR3aa: CASSTIAGGGKTQYF; CDR3nt: TGTGCCAGCAGTACAATAGCGGGGGGTGGAAAGACCCAGTACTTC; j_gene: TRBJ2-5; abundance: many; d_gene: TRBD2; v_gene: TRBV6-1
CDR3aa: CASGAGLGTGELFF; CDR3nt: TGTGCCAGCGGCGCGGGACTAGGCACCGGGGAGCTGTTTTTT; j_gene: TRBJ2-2; abundance: many; d_gene: TRBD2; v_gene: TRBV7-3
CDR3aa: CASSPGQGDQETQYF; CDR3nt: TGTGCCAGCTCACCGGGACAGGGAGACCAAGAGACCCAGTACTTC; j_gene: TRBJ2-5; abundance: many; d_gene: TRBD1; v_gene: TRBV18
CDR3aa: CSVYRVGSYEQYF; CDR3nt: TGCAGCGTCTACAGGGTTGGGTCCTACGAGCAGTACTTC; j_gene: TRBJ2-7; abundance: many; d_gene: -; v_gene: TRBV29-1